A selection of T cell receptor beta chains follows, all from one sample in a study of cytomegalovirus exposure and HLA in healthy donors. The assay was immunoSEQ multiplex PCR, and TCRdb's table has in-frame clones only and misses some. The sample has about 160,000 clones; around 92% are singletons. The sequenced sample consisted of PBMCs. The receptors here all came from a woman between 18 and 29 years old in good health and CMV-seropositive. Both conserved end residues are part of each CDR3. The order of the fields is D gene, clone size, J gene, V gene, CDR3 protein, CDR3 DNA. The D gene is left open where the match is weak. Some rows have no size entry. The others give once, few or many, or a class for an expanded clone.

. | . | TRBJ2-7 | TRBV7-8 | CASRAGQYYEQYF | TGTGCCAGCAGGGCGGGACAGTACTACGAGCAGTACTTC
. | . | TRBJ1-2 | TRBV6-4 | CASSPGSSLYGYTF | TGTGCCAGCAGCCCAGGGTCATCCCTTTATGGCTACACCTTC
. | . | TRBJ1-1 | TRBV2 | CASSVGRDLTEAFF | TGTGCCAGCAGTGTAGGGCGGGATTTGACTGAAGCTTTCTTT
TRBD2 | . | TRBJ2-7 | TRBV7-9 | CASIGTSGMNYEQYF | TGTGCCAGCATTGGGACTAGCGGTATGAACTACGAGCAGTACTTC
. | . | TRBJ2-3 | TRBV5-6 | CASSATSGATITDTQYF | TGTGCCAGCAGCGCGACGTCCGGAGCCACTATAACAGATACGCAGTATTTT
. | . | TRBJ2-1 | TRBV10-2 | CASSESGRGNEQFF | TGCGCCAGCAGTGAATCCGGGAGAGGGAATGAGCAGTTCTTC
TRBD2 | once | TRBJ2-7 | TRBV11-3 | CASSLRSGYEQYF | TGTGCCAGCAGCCTCCGTAGCGGGTACGAGCAGTACTTC
. | . | TRBJ2-7 | TRBV9 | CASSVAFGRTYEQYF | TGTGCCAGCAGCGTAGCTTTCGGTAGAACCTACGAGCAGTACTTC
TRBD2 | . | TRBJ2-1 | TRBV5-4 | CASSLRVRREGHNEQFF | TGTGCCAGCAGCTTGAGGGTCCGGCGGGAGGGCCACAATGAGCAGTTCTTC
TRBD2 | . | TRBJ2-1 | TRBV11-3 | CASSLDSSGLNEQFF | TGTGCCAGCAGCTTAGACTCTAGCGGGCTCAATGAGCAGTTCTTC
. | . | TRBJ2-3 | TRBV29-1 | CSVEDRERPDTQYF | TGCAGCGTTGAAGACAGGGAACGGCCAGATACGCAGTATTTT